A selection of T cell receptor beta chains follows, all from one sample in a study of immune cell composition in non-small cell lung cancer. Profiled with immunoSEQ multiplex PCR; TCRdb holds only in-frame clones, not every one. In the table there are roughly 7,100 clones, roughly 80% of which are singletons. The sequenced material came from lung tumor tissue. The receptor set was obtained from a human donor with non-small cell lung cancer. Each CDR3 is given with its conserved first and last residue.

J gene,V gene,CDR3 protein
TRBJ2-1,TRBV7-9,CASSLAGDGPNEQFF
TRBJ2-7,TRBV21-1,CASSIAGRTAYEQYF
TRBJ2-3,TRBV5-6,CASSLGDLHFTDTQYF
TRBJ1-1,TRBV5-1,CASSQDTHTEAFF
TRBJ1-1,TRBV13,CASSLGGAELMTEAFF
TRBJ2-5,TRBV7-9,CASSLGGQGARETQYF
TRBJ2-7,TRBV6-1,CASSETGDSTYEQYF
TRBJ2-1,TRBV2,CASSEQGRVEFF
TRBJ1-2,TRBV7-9,CASSDARSAYGYTF
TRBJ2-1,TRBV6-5,CASFAGDNEQFF
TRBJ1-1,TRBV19,CASNQGTGVANTEAFF
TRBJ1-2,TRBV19,CASSISVSNYGYTF